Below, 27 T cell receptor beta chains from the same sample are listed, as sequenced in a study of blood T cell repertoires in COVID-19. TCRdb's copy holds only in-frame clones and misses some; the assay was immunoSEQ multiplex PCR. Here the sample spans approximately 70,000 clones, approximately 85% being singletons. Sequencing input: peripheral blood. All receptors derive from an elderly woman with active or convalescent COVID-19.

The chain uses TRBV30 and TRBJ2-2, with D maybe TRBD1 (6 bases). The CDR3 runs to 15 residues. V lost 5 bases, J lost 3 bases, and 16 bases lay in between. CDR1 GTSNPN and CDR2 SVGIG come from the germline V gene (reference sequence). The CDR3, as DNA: TGTGCCTGGGGGCGAGGGGGTTGGGACACCGGGGAGCTGTTTTTT. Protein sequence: CAWGRGGWDTGELFF.

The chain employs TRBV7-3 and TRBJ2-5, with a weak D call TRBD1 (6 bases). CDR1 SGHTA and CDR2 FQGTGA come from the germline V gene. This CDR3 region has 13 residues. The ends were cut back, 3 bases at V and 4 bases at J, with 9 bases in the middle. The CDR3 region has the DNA TGTGCCAGCAGCTTTAAGGGGGTAGAGACCCAGTACTTC. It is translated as CASSFKGVETQYF.

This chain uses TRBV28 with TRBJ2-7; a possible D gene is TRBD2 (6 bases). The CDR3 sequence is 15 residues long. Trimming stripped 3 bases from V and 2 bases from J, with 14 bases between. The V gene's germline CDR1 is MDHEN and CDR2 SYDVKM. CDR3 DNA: TGTGCCAGCAGTTTTCTTGGGGGGAAAACCTACGAGCAGTACTTC. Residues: CASSFLGGKTYEQYF. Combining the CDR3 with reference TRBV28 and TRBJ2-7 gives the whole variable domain DVKVTQSSRYLVKRTGEKVFLECVQDMDHENMFWYRQDPGLGLRLIYFSYDVKMKEKGDIPEGYSVSREKKERFSLILESASTNQTSMYLCASSFLGGKTYEQYFGPGTRLTVT.

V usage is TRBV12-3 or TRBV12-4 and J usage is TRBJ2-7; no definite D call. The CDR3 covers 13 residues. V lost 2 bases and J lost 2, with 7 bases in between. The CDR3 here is CASSLPVPYEQYF. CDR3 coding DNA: TGTGCCAGCAGTTTACCCGTTCCCTACGAGCAGTACTTC.

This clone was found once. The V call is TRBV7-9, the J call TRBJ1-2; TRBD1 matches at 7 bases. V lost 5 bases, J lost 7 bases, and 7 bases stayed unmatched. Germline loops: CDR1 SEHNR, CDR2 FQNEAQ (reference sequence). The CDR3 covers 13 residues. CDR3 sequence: CASSPTGWGGYTF. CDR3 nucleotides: TGTGCCAGCAGCCCGACAGGGTGGGGTGGCTACACCTTC.

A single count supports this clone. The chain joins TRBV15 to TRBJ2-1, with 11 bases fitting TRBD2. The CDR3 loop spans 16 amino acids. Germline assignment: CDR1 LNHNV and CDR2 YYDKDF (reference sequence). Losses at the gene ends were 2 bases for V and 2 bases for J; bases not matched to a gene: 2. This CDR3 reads CATSRLSGGAYNEQFF. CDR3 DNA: TGTGCCACCAGCAGACTTAGCGGGGGGGCCTACAATGAGCAGTTCTTC.

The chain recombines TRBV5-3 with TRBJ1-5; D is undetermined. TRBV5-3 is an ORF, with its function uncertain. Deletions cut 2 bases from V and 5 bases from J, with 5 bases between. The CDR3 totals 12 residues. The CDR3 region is CARSFPDQPQHF. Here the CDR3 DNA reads TGTGCCAGAAGCTTCCCGGATCAGCCCCAGCATTTT.

CDR3 amino acids: CASSVIRGYEQYF. As DNA, the CDR3 is TGTGCCAGCAGTGTAATCAGGGGATACGAGCAGTACTTC. V gene TRBV12-3 or TRBV12-4 combines with J gene TRBJ2-7; weak D call: TRBD1 (6 bases). Trimming removed 5 bases from V and 4 bases from J, with 12 bases in between. The CDR3 consists of 13 residues.

CDR3 bases: TGTGCCAGCAGTCAAGGGACAGGGGCTAACTATGGCTACACCTTC. Its protein is CASSQGTGANYGYTF. This chain joins TRBV2 and TRBJ1-2, with 10 bases fitting TRBD1. V lost 5 bases, J lost 0 bases, and 3 bases stayed unmatched. This CDR3 contains 15 residues. CDR1 and CDR2 from the germline V gene are SNHLY and FYNNEI.

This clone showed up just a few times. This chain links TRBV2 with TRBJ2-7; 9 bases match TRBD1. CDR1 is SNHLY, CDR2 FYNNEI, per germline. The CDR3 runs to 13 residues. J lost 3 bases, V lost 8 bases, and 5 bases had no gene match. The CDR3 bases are TGTGCCAGCGACCGGGACAGGGTCTACGAGCAGTACTTC. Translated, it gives CASDRDRVYEQYF.

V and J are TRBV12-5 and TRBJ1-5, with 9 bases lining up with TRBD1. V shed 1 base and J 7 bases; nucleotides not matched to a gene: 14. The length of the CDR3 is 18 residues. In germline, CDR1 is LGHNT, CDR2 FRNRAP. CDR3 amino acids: CASGLDLSSQGAQQPQHF. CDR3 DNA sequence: TGTGCTAGTGGTTTGGACCTCTCATCACAGGGGGCACAGCAGCCCCAGCATTTT.

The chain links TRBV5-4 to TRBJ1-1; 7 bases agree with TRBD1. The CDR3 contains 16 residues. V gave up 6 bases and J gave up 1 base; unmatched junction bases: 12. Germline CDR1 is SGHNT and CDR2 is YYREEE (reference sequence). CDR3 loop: CASTIRPGQPNTEAFF. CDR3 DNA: TGTGCCAGCACCATCCGACCGGGACAGCCGAACACTGAAGCTTTCTTT.

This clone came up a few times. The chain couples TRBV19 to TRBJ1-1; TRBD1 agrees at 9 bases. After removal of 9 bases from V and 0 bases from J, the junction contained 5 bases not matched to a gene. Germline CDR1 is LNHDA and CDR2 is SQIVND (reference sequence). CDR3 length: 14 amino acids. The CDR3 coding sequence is TGTGCCAGCGGACAGGGGATCATGAACACTGAAGCTTTCTTT. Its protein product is CASGQGIMNTEAFF.

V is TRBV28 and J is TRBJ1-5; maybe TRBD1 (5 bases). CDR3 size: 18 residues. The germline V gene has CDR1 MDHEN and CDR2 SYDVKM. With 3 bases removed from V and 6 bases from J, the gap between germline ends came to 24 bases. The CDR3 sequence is CASSFGARLDPWIQPQHF. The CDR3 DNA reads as TGTGCCAGCAGTTTCGGGGCCCGACTAGACCCCTGGATTCAGCCCCAGCATTTT.

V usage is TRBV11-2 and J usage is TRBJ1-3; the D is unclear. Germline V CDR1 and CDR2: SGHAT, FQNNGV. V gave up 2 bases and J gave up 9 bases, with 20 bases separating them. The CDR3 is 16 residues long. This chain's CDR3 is CASSLPGGYSLSTIYF. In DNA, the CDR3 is TGTGCCAGCAGCTTACCGGGTGGCTACTCGTTAAGCACCATATATTTT.

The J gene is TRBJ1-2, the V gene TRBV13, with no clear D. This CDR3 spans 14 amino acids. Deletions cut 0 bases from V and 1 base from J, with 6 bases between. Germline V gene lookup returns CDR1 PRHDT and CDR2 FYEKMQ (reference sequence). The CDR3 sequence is CASSLGPSNYGYTF. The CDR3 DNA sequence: TGTGCCAGCAGCTTAGGTCCCAGTAACTATGGCTACACCTTC.

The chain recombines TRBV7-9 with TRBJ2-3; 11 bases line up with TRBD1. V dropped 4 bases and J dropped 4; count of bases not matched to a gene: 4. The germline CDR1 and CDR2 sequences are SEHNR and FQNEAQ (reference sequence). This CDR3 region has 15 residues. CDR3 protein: CASSWTGGGADTQYF. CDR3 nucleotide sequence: TGTGCCAGCAGCTGGACAGGGGGCGGCGCAGATACGCAGTATTTT.

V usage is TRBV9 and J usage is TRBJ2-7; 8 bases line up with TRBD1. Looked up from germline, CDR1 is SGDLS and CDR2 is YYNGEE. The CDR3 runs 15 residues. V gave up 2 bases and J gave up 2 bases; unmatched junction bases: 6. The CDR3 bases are TGTGCCAGCAGCGTTCGAGACAGGGGTCCCTACGAGCAGTACTTC. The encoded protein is CASSVRDRGPYEQYF.

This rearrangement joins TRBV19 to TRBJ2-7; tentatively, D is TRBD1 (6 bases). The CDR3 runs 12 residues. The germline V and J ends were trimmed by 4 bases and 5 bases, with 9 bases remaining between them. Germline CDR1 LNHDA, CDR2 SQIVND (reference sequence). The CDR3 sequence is CASSTQGDEQYF. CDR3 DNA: TGTGCCAGTAGTACACAGGGTGACGAGCAGTACTTC.

The chain's CDR3 is CASSLGSGGAPRQETQYF. The CDR3 nucleotides read TGCGCCAGCAGCTTGGGCAGCGGGGGGGCCCCTCGCCAAGAGACCCAGTACTTC. The chain joins TRBV5-1 to TRBJ2-5; TRBD2 aligns across 10 bases. Germline V gene data show CDR1 as SGHRS and CDR2 as YFSETQ. The CDR3 extends over 18 amino acids. V shed 0 bases, J shed 1 base, and the junction held 9 bases outside the gene matches.

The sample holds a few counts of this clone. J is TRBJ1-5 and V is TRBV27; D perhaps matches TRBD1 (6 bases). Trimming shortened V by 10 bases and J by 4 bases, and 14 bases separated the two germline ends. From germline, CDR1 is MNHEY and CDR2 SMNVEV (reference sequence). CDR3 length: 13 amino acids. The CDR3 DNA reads TGTGCCACCCAGGACAGTGTTAATCAGCCCCAGCATTTT. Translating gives CATQDSVNQPQHF.

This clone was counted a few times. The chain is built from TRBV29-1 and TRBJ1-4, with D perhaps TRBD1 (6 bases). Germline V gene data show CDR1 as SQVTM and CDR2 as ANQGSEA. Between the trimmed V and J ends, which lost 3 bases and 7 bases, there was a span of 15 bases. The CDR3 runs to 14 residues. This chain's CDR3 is CSVEPSRGSEKLFF. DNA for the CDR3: TGCAGCGTTGAGCCGAGCAGGGGAAGTGAAAAACTGTTTTTT.

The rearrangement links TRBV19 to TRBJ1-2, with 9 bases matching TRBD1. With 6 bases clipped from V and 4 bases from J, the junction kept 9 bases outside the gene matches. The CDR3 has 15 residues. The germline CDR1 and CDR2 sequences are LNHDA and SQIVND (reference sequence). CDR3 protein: CASSVQGAVGYGYTF. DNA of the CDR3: TGTGCCAGTAGCGTACAGGGGGCAGTGGGCTATGGCTACACCTTC.

The CDR3 loop is CASSLSPQGAHEQYF. CDR3 coding DNA: TGTGCCAGCAGCTTAAGCCCCCAGGGGGCCCACGAGCAGTACTTC. V usage is TRBV7-9 and J usage is TRBJ2-7; 8 nucleotides align to TRBD1. This CDR3 is 15 amino acids long. Trimming took 2 bases from V and 5 from J; bases not matched to a gene: 8. Germline lookup yields CDR1 SEHNR and CDR2 FQNEAQ (reference sequence).

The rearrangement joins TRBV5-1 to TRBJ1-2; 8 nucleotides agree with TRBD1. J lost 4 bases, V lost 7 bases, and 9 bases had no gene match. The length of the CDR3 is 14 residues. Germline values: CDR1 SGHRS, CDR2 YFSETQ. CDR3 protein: CASGGGQGSYGYTF. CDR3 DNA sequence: TGCGCCAGCGGGGGAGGACAGGGCAGCTATGGCTACACCTTC.

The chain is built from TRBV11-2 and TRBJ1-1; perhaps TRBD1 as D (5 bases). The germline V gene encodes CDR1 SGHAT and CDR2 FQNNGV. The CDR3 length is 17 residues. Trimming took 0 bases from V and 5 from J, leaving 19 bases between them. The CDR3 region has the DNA TGTGCCAGCAGCTTAGACGTTGCCACAGGTTATGGTACTGAAGCTTTCTTT. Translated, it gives CASSLDVATGYGTEAFF.

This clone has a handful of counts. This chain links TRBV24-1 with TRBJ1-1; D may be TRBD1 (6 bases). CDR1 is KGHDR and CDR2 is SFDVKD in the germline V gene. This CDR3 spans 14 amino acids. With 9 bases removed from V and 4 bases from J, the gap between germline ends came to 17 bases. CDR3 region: CATRKGGGGTEAFF. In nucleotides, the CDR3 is TGTGCCACCCGGAAAGGGGGGGGCGGCACTGAAGCTTTCTTT.